Shown below are 4 T cell receptor beta chains from a single sample sequenced in a study of blood T cells in healthy people across ages. Primed by a sample-barcoded 5' primer and a J-beta primer mix, a second PCR proceeded for roughly 6 to 12 cycles. TCRdb analysed the 5' RACE reads with MiXCR anew, one entry per CDR3 protein. In the table there are approximately 800,000 distinct CDR3 sequences, approximately 25% of which are singletons. The sample also formed part of further work on T cells of mothers and their children.

The material sequenced was blood. The receptors were gathered from a boy aged 5 to 17 in good health.

The chain recombines TRBV7-9 with TRBJ1-4; D may be TRBD1 (5 bases). Germline V lookup: CDR1 SEHNR, CDR2 FQNEAQ (reference sequence). Trimming removed 2 bases at V and 7 bases at J, with 14 bases between. This CDR3 has 15 residues. The CDR3 DNA follows: TGTGCCAGCAGCTTAAAGGTTAAAGACAGTGAAAAACTGTTTTTT. It codes for CASSLKVKDSEKLFF.

The gene calls are TRBV7-2 and TRBJ2-7; D unresolved. The V end was cut by 0 bases, the J end by 6 bases, with 9 bases between. This CDR3 has 13 residues. Per germline, CDR1 SGHTA and CDR2 FQGNSA. CDR3 sequence reads: CASSLASGLEQYF. DNA for the CDR3: TGTGCCAGCAGCTTAGCGTCCGGGCTCGAGCAGTACTTC.

CDR3 amino acids: CSRQGGHNEQFF. The DNA for the CDR3 is TGCAGTAGACAGGGTGGGCACAATGAGCAGTTCTTC. The J gene is TRBJ2-1, the V gene TRBV20-1, with 7 bases fitting TRBD1. Per the germline V gene, CDR1 is DFQATT and CDR2 is SNEGSKA (reference sequence). V lost 8 bases to trimming and J lost 5 bases; unmatched junction nucleotides: 6. The CDR3 runs to 12 residues.

This clonotype was seen more than once but under ten times. V usage is TRBV4-3 and J usage is TRBJ2-3; 8 bases match TRBD2. This CDR3 region has 18 residues. Trimming cost V 2 bases and J 0 bases; bases outside gene matches: 10. CDR1 is LGHNA and CDR2 is YSLEER in the germline V gene. CDR3 bases: TGCGCCAGCAGCCAATACACTAGCGGAATAGAAAGCACAGATACGCAGTATTTT. It yields the protein CASSQYTSGIESTDTQYF.